These 31 T cell receptor beta chains were all obtained from the same sample, sequenced in a study of blood T cell repertoires in COVID-19. This table comes from immunoSEQ multiplex PCR, and its TCRdb copy is limited to in-frame clones, with some not included. The sample includes about 240,000 clones, 75% to 90% of them seen just once. The sequenced material came from peripheral blood. The source of these receptors is a woman aged 60 to 75 with active or convalescent COVID-19.

CDR3 amino acids: CASSDNFFPYNEQFF. The CDR3 region has the DNA TGCGCCAGCAGTGACAACTTTTTCCCATACAATGAGCAGTTCTTC. This chain uses TRBV10-2 with TRBJ2-1; the D is unclear. Germline lookup yields CDR1 WSHSY and CDR2 SAAADI. This CDR3 region has 15 residues. Trimming stripped 3 bases from V and 4 bases from J, with 13 bases between.

The V gene is TRBV7-8, the J gene TRBJ1-4; D perhaps matches TRBD1 (6 bases). The CDR3 is 14 amino acids. Germline V CDR1 and CDR2: SGHVS, FQNEAQ. V was clipped by 5 bases and J by 8 bases, with 15 bases between them. CDR3 amino acids: CASSPQGTYEKLFF. CDR3 DNA: TGTGCCAGCAGCCCACAGGGTACCTACGAAAAACTGTTTTTT.

This clone has just one count. The CDR3 loop reads CASSPASGNEKLFF. The DNA for the CDR3 is TGTGCCAGCAGCCCGGCTAGTGGTAATGAAAAACTGTTTTTT. The rearrangement links TRBV3-1 (or the pseudogene TRBV3-2) to TRBJ1-4; no clear D. CDR1 is LGHDT, CDR2 YNNKEL, per germline (reference sequence). The V gene lost 4 bases and the J gene lost 4 bases, with 10 bases spanning the gap. The CDR3 length is 14 residues.

This chain connects TRBV10-3 to TRBJ2-2, with D possibly matching TRBD1 (6 bases). V was clipped by 6 bases and J by 7 bases, with 15 bases between them. The CDR3 contains 14 residues. Germline assignment: CDR1 ENHRY and CDR2 SYGVKD. CDR3 residues: CAIRSGGAGGELFF. The CDR3 nucleotides read TGTGCCATCAGGAGTGGGGGCGCGGGCGGGGAGCTGTTTTTT.

The rearrangement uses TRBV6-5 and TRBJ1-4; 8 bases are a match to TRBD1. This CDR3 is built from 13 residues. The ends lost 8 bases at V and 9 bases at J; junction bases unmatched: 8. Germline values: CDR1 MNHEY, CDR2 SVGAGI. CDR3 region: CASLDRAAQKLFF. The CDR3 region has the DNA TGTGCCAGCTTGGACAGGGCTGCTCAAAAACTGTTTTTT.

The chain is built from TRBV7-3 and TRBJ2-1; D is perhaps TRBD2 (5 bases). V was clipped by 2 bases and J by 13 bases, with 15 bases between them. CDR1 SGHTA and CDR2 FQGTGA come from the germline V gene. This CDR3 contains 13 residues. CDR3 bases: TGTGCCAGCAGCTTAGGAGGCGGGCCTTCCCAGTTCTTC. Its translation is CASSLGGGPSQFF.

Worth noting for this clone: At one of its ends the junction is not consistent with the germline gene, which may arise from a read error. This chain joins TRBV7-9 and TRBJ2-1; 14 nucleotides align to TRBD2. CDR1 is SEHNR, CDR2 FQNEAQ, per germline (reference sequence). The CDR3 sequence is 15 residues long. CDR3 in amino acids: CASSLGLAGGPSGIF. The CDR3 nucleotides read TGTGCCAGCAGCTTAGGACTAGCGGGGGGGCCAAGCGGAATCTTC.

The rearrangement links TRBV3-1 (or the pseudogene TRBV3-2) to TRBJ2-5; a possible D gene is TRBD1 (6 bases). CDR1 LGHDT and CDR2 YNNKEL come from the germline V gene (reference sequence). Trimming removed 4 bases from V and 3 bases from J, with 15 bases in between. The CDR3 extends over 15 amino acids. The DNA for the CDR3 is TGTGCCAGCAGCCCGAGTCGAGGGGGAGAAGAGACCCAGTACTTC. It translates to CASSPSRGGEETQYF.

The genes are TRBV12-3 or TRBV12-4 and TRBJ1-5; unclear D gene. This CDR3 spans 13 amino acids. The V and J ends lost 3 bases and 9 bases respectively, with 12 bases between them. The CDR3 nucleotides read TGTGCCAGCAGTTTGAAGAGGAGAGGGCCCCAGCATTTT. It yields the protein CASSLKRRGPQHF.

The CDR3 spells CASYSGQGDGYTF. The CDR3 DNA is TGTGCCTCGTACTCCGGACAGGGAGACGGCTACACCTTC. V usage is TRBV2 and J usage is TRBJ1-2; 8 bases map to TRBD1. Germline assignment: CDR1 SNHLY and CDR2 FYNNEI. V lost 11 bases to trimming and J lost 8 bases; unmatched junction nucleotides: 13. CDR3 length: 13 amino acids.

The gene calls are TRBV7-8 and TRBJ2-2; 15 nucleotides agree with TRBD2. The length of the CDR3 is 19 residues. Germline V lookup: CDR1 SGHVS, CDR2 FQNEAQ. Trimming removed 2 bases from V and 5 bases from J; junction bases left unmatched: 9. CDR3 sequence (DNA): TGTGCCAGCAGCTTACCCCCGGGACTAGCGGGGGGAGGAACCGGGGAGCTGTTTTTT. It encodes CASSLPPGLAGGGTGELFF. The full variable domain, its missing parts supplied by reference TRBV7-8 and TRBJ2-2, is GAGVSQSPRYKVAKRGQDVALRCDPISGHVSLFWYQQALGQGPEFLTYFQNEAQLDKSGLPSDRFFAERPEGSVSTLKIQRTQQEDSAVYLCASSLPPGLAGGGTGELFFGEGSRLTVL.

The count of this clone is one. J is TRBJ1-3 and V is TRBV4-1; no clear D. The length of the CDR3 is 14 residues. Germline V lookup: CDR1 MGHRA, CDR2 YSYEKL. The germline V and J ends were trimmed by 4 bases and 3 bases, with 10 bases remaining between them. CDR3 nucleotide sequence: TGCGCCAGCAGCCTGATTGGCGGTGGAAACACCATATATTTT. It specifies CASSLIGGGNTIYF.

This chain links TRBV7-3 with TRBJ2-1; D possibly corresponds to TRBD2 (5 bases). V was clipped by 5 bases and J by 2 bases, with 13 bases between them. Germline CDR1 reads SGHTA; CDR2 reads FQGTGA. This CDR3 has 15 amino acids. For the CDR3, the DNA is TGTGCCAGCAGCCCCGGACCGGGGACCTACAATGAGCAGTTCTTC. Encoded protein: CASSPGPGTYNEQFF.

V usage is TRBV6-2 or TRBV6-3 and J usage is TRBJ2-5; 8 bases match TRBD2. The CDR3 has 15 amino acids. With V trimmed by 2 bases and J by 5 bases, 7 bases remained unmatched. CDR1 and CDR2 (germline): MNHEY, SVGEGT. CDR3: CASSYAGGFGETQYF. As DNA, the CDR3 is TGTGCCAGCAGTTACGCGGGGGGTTTCGGGGAGACCCAGTACTTC.

The chain uses TRBV7-9 and TRBJ1-4; a possible D gene is TRBD1 (5 bases). This CDR3 spans 15 amino acids. V shed 5 bases and J shed 3 bases, with 13 bases lying between them. Germline V gene data show CDR1 as SEHNR and CDR2 as FQNEAQ (reference sequence). CDR3 sequence reads: CASSVEGLANEKLFF. The CDR3 nucleotides are TGTGCCAGCAGCGTAGAGGGGTTGGCTAATGAAAAACTGTTTTTT.

The chain joins TRBV7-3 to TRBJ2-7; possibly TRBD1 for D (5 bases). The V gene lost 2 bases and the J gene lost 5 bases, with 13 bases spanning the gap. The CDR3 is 14 amino acids. Germline V gene sequence: CDR1 SGHTA, CDR2 FQGTGA. CDR3 bases: TGTGCCAGCAGCTTATGGGGCACCCGGGACGAGCAGTACTTC. Its protein product is CASSLWGTRDEQYF.

This clone appeared a single time. The J gene is TRBJ1-1, the V gene TRBV7-2; D is undetermined. Germline CDR1 reads SGHTA; CDR2 reads FQGNSA. V gave up 5 bases and J gave up 4 bases, with 14 bases separating them. This CDR3 contains 14 residues. CDR3 DNA sequence: TGTGCCAGCAGCCGTGGAGGGTTTATCACTGAAGCTTTCTTT. Translating gives CASSRGGFITEAFF.

Details on this clone: This specimen includes other DNA sequences encoding the same CDR3. The V and J genes are TRBV19 and TRBJ2-7; 8 bases agree with TRBD1. The germline gives CDR1 LNHDA, CDR2 SQIVND (reference sequence). Germline trimming cut 3 bases from V and 4 bases from J; bases unmatched to any gene: 8. The CDR3 consists of 15 residues. The CDR3, as DNA: TGTGCCAGTAGTATCCAGGCAGGGGGCAGGTACGAGCAGTACTTC. Translated, it gives CASSIQAGGRYEQYF.

The V and J genes are TRBV2 and TRBJ2-5, with 9 bases fitting TRBD1. The CDR3 sequence is 16 residues long. V was pared by 7 bases and J by 1 base, with 10 bases of the junction left unmatched. Per the germline V gene, CDR1 is SNHLY and CDR2 is FYNNEI. The DNA for the CDR3 is TGTGCCAGCACGGGACAGGGAACACTAATCCAAGAGACCCAGTACTTC. It is translated as CASTGQGTLIQETQYF.

This chain links TRBV27 with TRBJ1-2; D gene ambiguous. The V end was cut by 3 bases, the J end by 7 bases, with 21 bases between. The germline V gene has CDR1 MNHEY and CDR2 SMNVEV (reference sequence). The CDR3 contains 16 residues. Here the CDR3 reads CASSFVPVREGRGYTF. The CDR3 DNA sequence: TGTGCCAGCAGTTTTGTTCCTGTCCGGGAGGGTCGTGGCTACACCTTC.

The V and J genes are TRBV29-1 and TRBJ1-2, with TRBD1 identical over 10 bases. CDR1 is SQVTM and CDR2 is ANQGSEA in the germline V gene. V shed 8 bases, J shed 6 bases, and the junction held 3 bases outside the gene matches. The CDR3 is made up of 11 amino acids. CDR3 nucleotides: TGCAGCTGTGGACAGGGGGATGGCTACACCTTC. It encodes CSCGQGDGYTF.

The V gene is TRBV18, the J gene TRBJ2-5; 7 bases fit TRBD1. The CDR3 totals 13 residues. In germline, CDR1 is KGHSH, CDR2 LQKENI. The trim removed 4 bases at V and 5 bases at J, leaving 4 bases unmatched. The CDR3 coding sequence is TGTGCCAGCTCACGGGACAGAAGGGAGACCCAGTACTTC. Translating it yields CASSRDRRETQYF.

The chain combines TRBV19 with TRBJ1-5; 11 bases are shared with TRBD1. Per the germline V gene, CDR1 is LNHDA and CDR2 is SQIVND (reference sequence). The length of the CDR3 is 15 residues. Losses at the gene ends were 5 bases for V and 6 bases for J; bases not matched to a gene: 6. The CDR3 sequence: CASSFGTGGGQPQHF. The CDR3 coding sequence is TGTGCCAGTAGTTTCGGGACAGGGGGAGGTCAGCCCCAGCATTTT.

Remarks on this clone: Given a much more abundant clone one base away, this may be a read error. In the same sample, other DNA sequences code for this CDR3. The genes are TRBV7-9 and TRBJ2-5; 7 bases align to TRBD1. Losses at the gene ends were 4 bases for V and 5 bases for J; bases not matched to a gene: 4. Germline V gene sequence: CDR1 SEHNR, CDR2 FQNEAQ (reference sequence). This CDR3 has 13 amino acids. The CDR3 coding sequence is TGTGCCAGCAGCTCAAGGGGGCCGGAGACCCAGTACTTC. It specifies CASSSRGPETQYF.

V is TRBV5-6 and J is TRBJ2-2, with D maybe TRBD1 (6 bases). This CDR3 contains 16 residues. The V gene lost 2 bases and the J gene lost 3 bases, with 14 bases spanning the gap. Per germline, CDR1 SGHDT and CDR2 YYEEEE. The CDR3 nucleotides read TGTGCCAGCAGCTTACAGGGACGACAACACACCGGGGAGCTGTTTTTT. It yields the protein CASSLQGRQHTGELFF.

V gene TRBV20-1 combines with J gene TRBJ2-7; maybe TRBD2 (5 bases). Germline CDR1 reads DFQATT; CDR2 reads SNEGSKA (reference sequence). The CDR3 consists of 11 residues. The ends were cut back, 6 bases at V and 5 bases at J, with 11 bases in the middle. CDR3 residues: CSAPGLDEQYF. The CDR3 DNA reads as TGCAGTGCCCCCGGACTTGACGAGCAGTACTTC.

The genes are TRBV7-8 and TRBJ1-2; TRBD1 aligns across 8 bases. Trimming took 1 base from V and 3 from J; bases not matched to a gene: 4. Germline CDR1 SGHVS, CDR2 FQNEAQ. CDR3 length equals 15 residues. CDR3 DNA sequence: TGTGCCAGCAGCTTAGGGACAGGGATCGACTATGGCTACACCTTC. Its translation is CASSLGTGIDYGYTF.

The genes are TRBV5-5 and TRBJ1-6; 8 bases align to TRBD1. V was pared by 2 bases and J by 10 bases, with 5 bases of the junction left unmatched. This CDR3 comprises 14 residues. The germline CDR1 and CDR2 sequences are SGHKS and YYEKEE (reference sequence). The CDR3 protein is CASSFQGARSPLHF. The CDR3 nucleotides are TGTGCCAGCAGCTTCCAGGGGGCACGGTCACCCCTCCACTTT. Filled out from reference TRBV5-5 and TRBJ1-6, the complete variable domain reads DAGVTQSPTHLIKTRGQQVTLRCSPISGHKSVSWYQQVLGQGPQFIFQYYEKEERGRGNFPDRFSARQFPNYSSELNVNALLLGDSALYLCASSFQGARSPLHFGNGTRLTVT.

This rearrangement joins TRBV4-1 to TRBJ1-1; D perhaps matches TRBD1 (6 bases). Per germline, CDR1 MGHRA and CDR2 YSYEKL. The CDR3 is 15 residues long. Trimming took off 1 base at V and 3 bases at J, with 12 bases between the two ends. This chain's CDR3 is CASSQVGGGHTEAFF. The CDR3 nucleotides are TGCGCCAGCAGCCAAGTGGGAGGGGGACACACTGAAGCTTTCTTT.

V is TRBV10-2 and J is TRBJ2-1, with a tentative D call TRBD1 (6 bases). Per germline, CDR1 WSHSY and CDR2 SAAADI. The V gene lost 6 bases and the J gene lost 4 bases, with 10 bases spanning the gap. The CDR3 is 13 residues long. The CDR3 spells CASRTGMYNEQFF. CDR3 sequence (DNA): TGCGCCAGCAGGACAGGAATGTACAATGAGCAGTTCTTC.

V usage is TRBV6-5 and J usage is TRBJ1-1; weak D call: TRBD1 (6 bases). This CDR3 contains 16 residues. Between the trimmed V and J ends, which lost 2 bases and 0 bases, there was a span of 13 bases. CDR1 and CDR2 (germline): MNHEY, SVGAGI. CDR3 DNA: TGTGCCAGCAGTTACCGGACAGACCCATTGAACACTGAAGCTTTCTTT. Its protein is CASSYRTDPLNTEAFF.